This is a list of T cell receptor beta chains from one sample in a study of cytomegalovirus exposure and HLA in healthy donors. The method was immunoSEQ multiplex PCR; TCRdb's version includes in-frame clones alone and lacks a portion of them. The profile shows 100,000 to 150,000 clones, around 94% of them singletons. Sequenced material: PBMCs. These receptors were obtained from a young woman in good health and CMV-seronegative. CDR3s include the opening cysteine and the closing phenylalanine or tryptophan. The D gene is left open where the match is weak. The listing skips clone size in some rows; elsewhere it reads once, few, many or a size class.

j_call v_call clone_size d_call cdr3_aa cdr3_nt
TRBJ1-4 TRBV10-3 NA TRBD1 CAISESGGGEKLFF TGTGCCATCAGTGAATCAGGGGGTGGTGAAAAACTGTTTTTT
TRBJ2-7 TRBV9 NA TRBD2 CASSPRGSGRDEQYF TGTGCCAGCAGCCCGCGGGGTAGCGGGAGGGACGAGCAGTACTTC
TRBJ1-5 TRBV19 NA NA CASSPSSWGTGNQPQHF TGTGCCAGTAGCCCCTCATCGTGGGGAACAGGTAATCAGCCCCAGCATTTT
TRBJ2-5 TRBV7-2 NA NA CASSRYGTQQETQYF TGTGCCAGCAGCCGGTACGGGACTCAACAAGAGACCCAGTACTTC
TRBJ2-7 TRBV7-9 once TRBD1 CASSFAGTGRPYEQYF TGTGCCAGCAGCTTCGCCGGGACAGGGAGGCCCTACGAGCAGTACTTC
TRBJ2-1 TRBV6-1 NA TRBD2 CASSLPPGLEQFF TGTGCCAGCAGCCTTCCCCCGGGACTAGAGCAGTTCTTC
TRBJ1-4 TRBV28 NA TRBD1 CASSSPRQGVNRFF TGTGCCAGCAGTTCGCCGCGACAGGGGGTCAACAGGTTTTTT
TRBJ2-1 TRBV19 NA NA CASAPSSVNNEQFF TGTGCCAGTGCTCCTAGCAGTGTCAACAATGAGCAGTTCTTC
TRBJ1-1 TRBV5-1 NA NA CASSLVAGTEAFF TGCGCCAGCAGCTTGGTTGCGGGTACTGAAGCTTTCTTT
TRBJ2-7 TRBV6-6 NA TRBD1 CASRTGNSYEQYF TGTGCCAGCCGGACAGGGAACTCCTACGAGCAGTACTTC
TRBJ1-4 TRBV7-9 NA TRBD1 CASSGQANEKLFF TGTGCCAGCAGCGGACAGGCTAATGAAAAACTGTTTTTT
TRBJ1-2 TRBV28 NA NA CASSMGAPYGYTF TGTGCCAGCAGCATGGGGGCCCCGTATGGCTACACCTTC
TRBJ2-1 TRBV4-1 NA TRBD2 CASSQSTAGGPGNEQFF TGCGCCAGCAGCCAGAGCACAGCGGGAGGGCCGGGAAATGAGCAGTTCTTC
TRBJ2-2 TRBV11-2 NA TRBD2 CASSPLLAGDSWLELFF TGTGCCAGCAGCCCGTTGCTAGCGGGGGATTCCTGGTTGGAGCTGTTTTTT
TRBJ1-4 TRBV10-1 once TRBD1 CASSEIQGEEKLFF TGCGCCAGCAGTGAGATACAGGGGGAGGAAAAACTGTTTTTT
TRBJ2-3 TRBV29-1 NA TRBD1 CSVVAGTGTDTQYF TGCAGCGTTGTTGCCGGGACAGGCACAGATACGCAGTATTTT
TRBJ1-5 TRBV6-1 NA NA CASSVGGADSNQPQHF TGTGCCAGCAGTGTAGGAGGAGCGGATAGCAATCAGCCCCAGCATTTT
TRBJ1-5 TRBV5-6 NA NA CASEKAGVKPQHF TGTGCCAGCGAAAAGGCAGGGGTGAAGCCCCAGCATTTT
TRBJ1-2 TRBV4-1 NA NA CASSQEGLGGYTF TGCGCCAGCAGCCAAGAGGGGCTGGGTGGCTACACCTTC
TRBJ2-7 TRBV30 NA NA CAWTKNSYEQYF TGTGCCTGGACTAAGAACTCCTACGAGCAGTACTTC
TRBJ2-5 TRBV28 NA NA CASSFGAGGKETQYF TGTGCCAGCAGTTTCGGAGCAGGGGGGAAAGAGACCCAGTACTTC
TRBJ2-3 TRBV7-7 NA TRBD1 CASSHGTGRTDTQYF TGTGCCAGCAGCCATGGGACAGGCCGCACAGATACGCAGTATTTT
TRBJ1-2 TRBV6-5 NA NA CASRGTGGPNYGYTF TGTGCCAGCAGGGGTACGGGGGGCCCCAACTATGGCTACACCTTC
TRBJ1-4 TRBV10-3 NA NA CAISAFDSATNEKLFF TGTGCCATCAGCGCCTTCGACAGTGCAACTAATGAAAAACTGTTTTTT
TRBJ2-5 TRBV5-4 NA NA CASSLYGSQETQYF TGTGCCAGCAGCTTGTATGGGAGCCAAGAGACCCAGTACTTC
TRBJ1-5 TRBV27 NA NA CATRRVGSNQPQHF TGTGCCACCAGGAGGGTGGGGAGCAATCAGCCCCAGCATTTT
TRBJ2-2 TRBV7-7 NA NA CASSPNRDNQNTGELFF TGTGCTAGCAGCCCGAACCGGGACAATCAGAACACCGGGGAGCTGTTTTTT
TRBJ1-1 TRBV29-1 few NA CSAREVTEAFF TGCAGCGCGAGAGAGGTGACTGAAGCTTTCTTT
TRBJ2-5 TRBV7-9 NA NA CASSAGAGGPETQYF TGTGCCAGCAGCGCTGGGGCAGGTGGGCCGGAGACCCAGTACTTC
TRBJ1-2 TRBV27 NA TRBD1 CASSYLTGGYGYTF TGTGCCAGCAGCTACCTAACAGGGGGCTATGGCTACACCTTC
TRBJ1-5 TRBV30 NA NA CAWSGTANQPQHF TGTGCCTGGAGTGGGACAGCCAATCAGCCCCAGCATTTT
TRBJ1-4 TRBV4-1 once NA CASSQGDINNEKLFF TGCGCCAGCAGCCAAGGGGACATCAATAATGAAAAACTGTTTTTT
TRBJ2-3 TRBV11-2 once TRBD2 CASSWGLSGRSADTQYF TGTGCCAGCAGCTGGGGACTTAGCGGGAGGAGCGCAGATACGCAGTATTTT
TRBJ2-1 TRBV5-1 few TRBD2 CASSGLAGGLVDEQFF TGCGCCAGCAGCGGACTAGCGGGGGGACTCGTGGATGAGCAGTTCTTC